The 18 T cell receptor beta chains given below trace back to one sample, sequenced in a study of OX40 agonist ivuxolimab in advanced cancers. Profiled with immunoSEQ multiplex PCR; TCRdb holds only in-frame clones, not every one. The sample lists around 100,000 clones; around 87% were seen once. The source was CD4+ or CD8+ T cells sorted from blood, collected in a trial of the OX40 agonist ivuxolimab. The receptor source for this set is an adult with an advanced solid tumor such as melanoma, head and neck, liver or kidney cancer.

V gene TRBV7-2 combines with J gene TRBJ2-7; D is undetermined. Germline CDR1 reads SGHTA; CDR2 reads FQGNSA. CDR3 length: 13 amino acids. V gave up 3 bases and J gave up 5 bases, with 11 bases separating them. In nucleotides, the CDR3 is TGTGCCAGCAGCTTGGCGAACCTTAACGAGCAGTACTTC. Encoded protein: CASSLANLNEQYF.

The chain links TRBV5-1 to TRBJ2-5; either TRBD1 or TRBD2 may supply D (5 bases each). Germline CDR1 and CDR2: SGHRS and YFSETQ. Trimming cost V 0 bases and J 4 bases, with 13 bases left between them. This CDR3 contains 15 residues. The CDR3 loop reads CASSLGQGVAETQYF. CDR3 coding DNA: TGCGCCAGCAGCTTGGGCCAGGGAGTAGCAGAGACCCAGTACTTC.

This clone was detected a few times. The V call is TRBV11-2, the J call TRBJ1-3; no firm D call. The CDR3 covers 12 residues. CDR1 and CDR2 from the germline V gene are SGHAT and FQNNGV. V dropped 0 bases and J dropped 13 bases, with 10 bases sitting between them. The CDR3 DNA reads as TGTGCCAGCAGCTTAGAAATAGGACTAATATATTTT. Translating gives CASSLEIGLIYF.

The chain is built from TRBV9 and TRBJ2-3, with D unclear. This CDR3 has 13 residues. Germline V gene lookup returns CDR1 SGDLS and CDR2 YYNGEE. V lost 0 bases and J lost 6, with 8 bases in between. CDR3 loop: CASSVAAFDTQYF. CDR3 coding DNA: TGTGCCAGCAGCGTAGCAGCATTCGATACGCAGTATTTT.

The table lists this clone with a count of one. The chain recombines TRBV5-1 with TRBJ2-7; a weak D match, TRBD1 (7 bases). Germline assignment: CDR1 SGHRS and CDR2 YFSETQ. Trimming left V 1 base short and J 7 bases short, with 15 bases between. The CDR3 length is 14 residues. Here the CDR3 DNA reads TGCGCCAGCAGCTTGAAGGGGGCGGGACGGGAGCAGTACTTC. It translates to CASSLKGAGREQYF.

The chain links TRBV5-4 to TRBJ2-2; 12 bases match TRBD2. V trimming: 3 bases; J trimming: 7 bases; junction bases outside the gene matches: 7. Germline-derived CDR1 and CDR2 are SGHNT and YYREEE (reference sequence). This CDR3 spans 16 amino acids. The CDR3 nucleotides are TGTGCCAGCAGCTCTACTAGCGGGAGGATGGTCGGGGAGCTGTTTTTT. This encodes CASSSTSGRMVGELFF.

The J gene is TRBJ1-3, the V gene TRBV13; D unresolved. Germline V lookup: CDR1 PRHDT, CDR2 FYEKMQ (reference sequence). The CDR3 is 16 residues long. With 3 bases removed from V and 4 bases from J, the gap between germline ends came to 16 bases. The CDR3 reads CASSFPFDARGNTIYF. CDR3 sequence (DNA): TGTGCCAGCAGCTTTCCTTTTGACGCCAGGGGAAACACCATATATTTT.

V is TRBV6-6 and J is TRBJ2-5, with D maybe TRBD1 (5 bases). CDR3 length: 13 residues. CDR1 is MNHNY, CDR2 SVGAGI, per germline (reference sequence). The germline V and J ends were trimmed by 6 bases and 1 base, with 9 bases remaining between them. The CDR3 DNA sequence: TGTGCCAGCAGACGACAGTTCCAAGAGACCCAGTACTTC. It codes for CASRRQFQETQYF.

The CDR3 sequence is CASSSPPGLFGYTF. CDR3 bases: TGTGCCAGCAGTTCCCCCCCGGGTTTGTTTGGCTACACCTTC. This chain uses TRBV28 with TRBJ1-2; no reliable D call. The CDR3 is 14 amino acids. Germline loops: CDR1 MDHEN, CDR2 SYDVKM. The V end lost 4 bases, the J end lost 7 bases, and 16 bases lay between the germline ends.

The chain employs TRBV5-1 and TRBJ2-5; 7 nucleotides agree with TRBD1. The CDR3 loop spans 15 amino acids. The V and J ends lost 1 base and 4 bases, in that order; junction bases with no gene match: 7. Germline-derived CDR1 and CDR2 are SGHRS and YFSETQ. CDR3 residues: CASSLSTGVGETQYF. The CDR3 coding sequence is TGCGCCAGCAGCTTGAGTACAGGGGTGGGAGAGACCCAGTACTTC.

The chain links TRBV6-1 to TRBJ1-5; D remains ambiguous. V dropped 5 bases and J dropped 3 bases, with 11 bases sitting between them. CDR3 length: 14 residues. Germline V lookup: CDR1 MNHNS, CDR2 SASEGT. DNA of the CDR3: TGTGCCAGCAGTAGAGGGCAGAACAATCAGCCCCAGCATTTT. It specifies CASSRGQNNQPQHF.

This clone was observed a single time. The DNA of the CDR3 is TGTGCCAGCACCTCTTCATCCGGGAGGAGCACAGATACGCAGTATTTT. This translates into CASTSSSGRSTDTQYF. The rearrangement joins TRBV5-4 to TRBJ2-3; the match to TRBD2 covers 7 bases. Germline V gives CDR1 SGHNT, CDR2 YYREEE (reference sequence). CDR3 length equals 16 residues. V was pared by 6 bases and J by 0 bases, with 10 bases of the junction left unmatched.

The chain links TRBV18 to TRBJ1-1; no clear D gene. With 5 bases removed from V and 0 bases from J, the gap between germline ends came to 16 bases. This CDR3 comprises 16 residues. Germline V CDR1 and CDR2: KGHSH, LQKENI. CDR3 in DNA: TGTGCCAGCTCAGCCCTAGGACGGATCATGAACACTGAAGCTTTCTTT. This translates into CASSALGRIMNTEAFF.

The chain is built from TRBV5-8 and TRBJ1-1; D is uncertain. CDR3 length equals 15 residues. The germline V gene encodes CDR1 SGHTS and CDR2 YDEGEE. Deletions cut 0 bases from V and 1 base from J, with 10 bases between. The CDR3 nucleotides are TGTGCCAGCAGCTTGGATGGGATTGGGAACACTGAAGCTTTCTTT. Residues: CASSLDGIGNTEAFF.

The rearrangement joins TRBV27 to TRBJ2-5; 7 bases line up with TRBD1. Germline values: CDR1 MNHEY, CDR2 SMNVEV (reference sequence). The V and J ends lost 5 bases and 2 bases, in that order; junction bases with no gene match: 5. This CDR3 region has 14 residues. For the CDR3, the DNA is TGTGCCAGCAGTAGAAAGGGGGCTCAAGAGACCCAGTACTTC. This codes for CASSRKGAQETQYF.

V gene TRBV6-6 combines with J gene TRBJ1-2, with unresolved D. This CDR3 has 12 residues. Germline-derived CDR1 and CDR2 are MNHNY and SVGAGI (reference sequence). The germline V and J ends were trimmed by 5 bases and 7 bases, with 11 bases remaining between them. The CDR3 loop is CASSPASPGYTF. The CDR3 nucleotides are TGTGCCAGCAGTCCCGCGAGCCCTGGCTACACCTTC.

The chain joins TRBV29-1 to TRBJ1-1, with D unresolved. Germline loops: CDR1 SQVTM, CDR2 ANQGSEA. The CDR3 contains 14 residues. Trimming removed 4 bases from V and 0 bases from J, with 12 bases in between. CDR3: CSVVKERMNTEAFF. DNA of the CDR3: TGCAGCGTTGTAAAGGAGCGCATGAACACTGAAGCTTTCTTT.

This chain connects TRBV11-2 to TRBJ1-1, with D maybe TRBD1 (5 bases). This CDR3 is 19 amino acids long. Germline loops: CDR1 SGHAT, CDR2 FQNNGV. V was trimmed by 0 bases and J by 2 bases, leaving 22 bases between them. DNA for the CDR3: TGTGCCAGCAGCTTAGACCTCTCCCTAAGGGCGGGACGTAACACTGAAGCTTTCTTT. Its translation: CASSLDLSLRAGRNTEAFF.